The next 21 T cell receptor beta chains were all read from a single sample in a study of cytomegalovirus exposure and HLA in healthy donors. The study ran its PCR with 60 Vbeta and 13 Jbeta primers. This table comes from immunoSEQ multiplex PCR, and its TCRdb copy is limited to in-frame clones, with some not included. The sample holds approximately 170,000 clones; approximately 67% are singletons and the top ten take roughly 4.4%. The source material was PBMCs. Receptor source: a young woman in good health and CMV-seropositive.

J is TRBJ2-2 and V is TRBV2, with 7 nucleotides matching TRBD2. This CDR3 is 15 amino acids long. J was trimmed by 7 bases and V by 8 bases; bases with no gene match: 13. Germline CDR1 SNHLY, CDR2 FYNNEI. The CDR3 loop is CASLRAGTYGGELFF. CDR3 DNA sequence: TGTGCCAGCTTAAGAGCGGGGACCTACGGCGGGGAGCTGTTTTTT.

The rearrangement joins TRBV19 to TRBJ2-3; 8 positions agree with TRBD2. Germline CDR1 and CDR2: LNHDA and SQIVND (reference sequence). The CDR3 loop spans 16 amino acids. With 3 bases clipped from V and 0 bases from J, the junction kept 5 bases outside the gene matches. The CDR3 coding sequence is TGTGCCAGTAGTATTTTTAGCGGGACTAGCACAGATACGCAGTATTTT. It codes for CASSIFSGTSTDTQYF.

The chain has TRBV5-1 and TRBJ1-4; perhaps TRBD1 as D (6 bases). Deletions cut 0 bases from V and 5 bases from J, with 8 bases between. The CDR3 length is 14 residues. CDR1 SGHRS and CDR2 YFSETQ come from the germline V gene. CDR3 amino acids: CASSLGQENEKLFF. CDR3 sequence (DNA): TGCGCCAGCAGCTTGGGACAGGAAAATGAAAAACTGTTTTTT.

This sequence joins TRBV27 and TRBJ1-4, with a possible D match to TRBD1 (5 bases). V was trimmed by 0 bases and J by 13 bases, leaving 18 bases between them. The CDR3 is 15 amino acids. The V gene's germline CDR1 is MNHEY and CDR2 SMNVEV (reference sequence). This CDR3 is CASSLSIHGLGRLFF. CDR3 sequence (DNA): TGTGCCAGCAGTTTATCGATACATGGCCTGGGGCGACTGTTTTTT.

The chain links TRBV18 to TRBJ1-5; 12 nucleotides line up with TRBD1. The length of the CDR3 is 16 residues. Per germline, CDR1 KGHSH and CDR2 LQKENI. V shed 2 bases, J shed 6 bases, and the junction held 5 bases outside the gene matches. CDR3 in amino acids: CASSPTGQGAGQPQHF. The CDR3 nucleotides are TGTGCCAGCTCACCAACGGGACAGGGGGCAGGTCAGCCCCAGCATTTT.

This clone came up a few times. The sample holds other DNA sequences that translate to the same CDR3. The chain joins TRBV29-1 to TRBJ1-1; no reliable D call. Germline CDR1 and CDR2: SQVTM and ANQGSEA. CDR3 size: 11 residues. Trimming pared 4 bases from V and 1 base from J, leaving 4 bases between. The CDR3 DNA reads as TGCAGCGTTGGACAGAACACTGAAGCTTTCTTT. Protein sequence: CSVGQNTEAFF.

This clone came up a few times. CDR3 bases: TGTGCCAGCATTCCCACGGGGACAGGTTTCTACGAGCAGTACTTC. Encoded protein: CASIPTGTGFYEQYF. This chain joins TRBV28 and TRBJ2-7; 8 nucleotides agree with TRBD1. Germline-derived CDR1 and CDR2 are MDHEN and SYDVKM. The CDR3 contains 15 residues. V gave up 7 bases and J gave up 3 bases; unmatched junction bases: 11.

This clone was counted between two and nine times. Other DNA variants within this sample encode the same CDR3. The chain is built from TRBV11-2 and TRBJ2-7; 10 bases match TRBD2. CDR1 and CDR2 from the germline V gene are SGHAT and FQNNGV. J gave up 4 bases and V 4 bases, and 1 base lay outside the gene matches. CDR3 length equals 13 residues. In DNA, the CDR3 is TGTGCCAGCAGCTCTAGCGGGGGTTACGAGCAGTACTTC. Translation gives CASSSSGGYEQYF. The whole variable domain, remainder taken from reference TRBV11-2 and TRBJ2-7, is EAGVAQSPRYKIIEKRQSVAFWCNPISGHATLYWYQQILGQGPKLLIQFQNNGVVDDSQLPKDRFSAERLKGVDSTLKIQPAKLEDSAVYLCASSSSGGYEQYFGPGTRLTVT.

The genes are TRBV21-1 and TRBJ1-2. TRBV21-1 is a listed pseudogene. CDR3 length: 17 amino acids. CDR3 residues: CASSKAGTGRANYGYTF. DNA of the CDR3: TGTGCCAGCAGCAAAGCAGGGACGGGGAGGGCCAACTATGGCTACACCTTC.

The chain is built from TRBV19 and TRBJ2-1; D is undetermined. V lost 8 bases to trimming and J lost 3 bases, with 23 bases between them. The CDR3 is 17 residues long. Per germline, CDR1 LNHDA and CDR2 SQIVND (reference sequence). The chain's CDR3 is CASSPAGRVKGYNEQFF. The CDR3 nucleotides are TGTGCCAGTTCCCCGGCCGGTCGGGTGAAAGGCTACAATGAGCAGTTCTTC.

A single count supports this clone. CDR3 in amino acids: CASSDTGGAYNEQFF. CDR3 nucleotides: TGTGCCAGCAGTGATACAGGGGGGGCCTACAATGAGCAGTTCTTC. The rearrangement links TRBV2 to TRBJ2-1, with D perhaps matching TRBD1 (8 bases). Trimming stripped 3 bases from V and 2 bases from J, with 11 bases between. The germline V gene encodes CDR1 SNHLY and CDR2 FYNNEI. This CDR3 region has 15 residues.

The chain couples TRBV7-6 to TRBJ1-2, with 7 bases identical to TRBD1. CDR1 and CDR2 (germline): SGHVS, FNYEAQ. V lost 5 bases, J lost 8 bases, and 14 bases stayed unmatched. This CDR3 contains 15 residues. The CDR3 nucleotides read TGTGCCAGCAGCGCCCGACAGGGTCCGGGTGACGGCTACACCTTC. Amino acids: CASSARQGPGDGYTF.

The chain employs TRBV5-4 and TRBJ2-5; 12 nucleotides match TRBD2. Unmatched junction bases numbered 2, after V lost 1 base and J lost 4 bases. CDR1 and CDR2 (germline): SGHNT, YYREEE (reference sequence). The length of the CDR3 is 15 residues. The CDR3 DNA reads TGTGCCAGCAGCTTGCAACTAGCGGGGGGAGAGACCCAGTACTTC. Translated: CASSLQLAGGETQYF.

The chain joins TRBV5-8 to TRBJ2-1; 14 bases are a match to TRBD2. Per germline, CDR1 SGHTS and CDR2 YDEGEE. J gave up 7 bases and V 3 bases, and 3 bases lay outside the gene matches. CDR3 size: 15 residues. The CDR3 spells CASSWGTSGSNEQFF. The CDR3 bases are TGTGCCAGCAGCTGGGGGACTAGCGGGAGTAATGAGCAGTTCTTC.

The rearrangement uses TRBV7-9 and TRBJ2-2, with D perhaps matching TRBD1 (6 bases). This CDR3 has 17 amino acids. Trimming stripped 5 bases from V and 8 bases from J, with 24 bases between. Per the germline V gene, CDR1 is SEHNR and CDR2 is FQNEAQ (reference sequence). CDR3 nucleotides: TGTGCCAGCAGCCCTCCGTCAGGGACATCCCCCGGAGGGGAGCTGTTTTTT. Its protein product is CASSPPSGTSPGGELFF.

J is TRBJ1-1 and V is TRBV19, with TRBD1 as a possible D gene (5 bases). Trimming shortened V by 4 bases and J by 3 bases, and 18 bases separated the two germline ends. Germline lookup yields CDR1 LNHDA and CDR2 SQIVND (reference sequence). The CDR3 has 16 amino acids. In nucleotides, the CDR3 is TGTGCCAGTAGTAACCCAAACCCCCCGGGGGACACTGAAGCTTTCTTT. Translated: CASSNPNPPGDTEAFF.

The chain joins TRBV7-9 to TRBJ2-5; D is perhaps TRBD1 (5 bases). Germline V lookup: CDR1 SEHNR, CDR2 FQNEAQ (reference sequence). V was pared by 3 bases and J by 1 base, with 9 bases between. The CDR3 extends over 14 amino acids. The CDR3 DNA sequence: TGTGCCAGCAGCTTCGACAGACCCCAAGAGACCCAGTACTTC. Translation: CASSFDRPQETQYF.

The sample holds one count of this clone. The V call is TRBV5-1, the J call TRBJ2-1; 7 bases align to TRBD2. V trimming: 4 bases; J trimming: 8 bases; junction bases outside the gene matches: 9. Looked up from germline, CDR1 is SGHRS and CDR2 is YFSETQ. The CDR3 length is 14 residues. The CDR3 spells CASSTGLGGDEQFF. CDR3 nucleotides: TGCGCCAGCAGCACTGGTCTTGGGGGGGATGAGCAGTTCTTC.

The rearrangement links TRBV27 to TRBJ2-3; tentative D call: TRBD1 (5 bases). There are 14 residues in the CDR3. Trimming removed 3 bases from V and 1 base from J, with 8 bases in between. Germline values: CDR1 MNHEY, CDR2 SMNVEV (reference sequence). The CDR3 here is CASSFQTGTDTQYF. The CDR3 DNA is TGTGCCAGCAGTTTCCAGACAGGCACAGATACGCAGTATTTT.

The V call is TRBV10-3, the J call TRBJ1-2, with 8 bases that match TRBD1. This CDR3 has 13 residues. V gave up 7 bases and J gave up 6 bases; unmatched junction bases: 7. Looked up from germline, CDR1 is ENHRY and CDR2 is SYGVKD. The CDR3 reads CAIKRTGRDGYTF. CDR3 nucleotides: TGTGCCATCAAGAGGACAGGGAGGGATGGCTACACCTTC.

The chain recombines TRBV7-2 with TRBJ1-3; perhaps TRBD1 as D (6 bases). Germline V gene data show CDR1 as SGHTA and CDR2 as FQGNSA. Trimming took 4 bases from V and 1 from J, leaving 17 bases between them. This CDR3 contains 17 residues. As DNA, the CDR3 is TGTGCCAGCAGCTGGCAAGAATTACAGGGTTCTGGAAACACCATATATTTT. It specifies CASSWQELQGSGNTIYF.